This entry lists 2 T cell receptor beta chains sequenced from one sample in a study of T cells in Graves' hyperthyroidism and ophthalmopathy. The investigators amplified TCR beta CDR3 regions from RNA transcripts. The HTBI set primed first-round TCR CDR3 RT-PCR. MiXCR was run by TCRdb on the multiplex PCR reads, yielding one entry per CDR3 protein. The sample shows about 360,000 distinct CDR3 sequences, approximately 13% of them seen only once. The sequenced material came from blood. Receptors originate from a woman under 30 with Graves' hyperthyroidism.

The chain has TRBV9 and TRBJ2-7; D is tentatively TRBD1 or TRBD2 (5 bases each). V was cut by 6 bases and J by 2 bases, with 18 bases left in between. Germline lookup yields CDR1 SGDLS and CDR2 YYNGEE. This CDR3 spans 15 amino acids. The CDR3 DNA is TGTGCCAGCACCCTCGGGGATGGGGGAACCTACGAGCAGTACTTC. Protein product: CASTLGDGGTYEQYF.

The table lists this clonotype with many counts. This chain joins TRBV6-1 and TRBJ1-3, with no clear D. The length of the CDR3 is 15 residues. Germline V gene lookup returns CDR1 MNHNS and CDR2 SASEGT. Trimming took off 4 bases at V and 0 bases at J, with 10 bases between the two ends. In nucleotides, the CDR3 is TGTGCCAGCAGTGGAGGCCTCCTCTCTGGAAACACCATATATTTT. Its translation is CASSGGLLSGNTIYF.